The 25 T cell receptor beta chains below all came from one sample that was sequenced in a study of shared clonotypes between healthy human individuals. TCRdb's table, derived via immunoSEQ multiplex PCR, lists solely in-frame clones and lacks some. The sample contains about 700,000 clones, around 67% of which appear only once. Sequenced material: memory CD4+ T cells sorted from blood. Sample subset: CD45RA-negative fraction. The receptors here all came from a woman aged 25 to 45 in good health.

This clone was recorded only once. The V call is TRBV14, the J call TRBJ2-7; D is unresolved. The CDR3 consists of 14 residues. Germline loops: CDR1 SGHDN, CDR2 FVKESK. Trimming took 0 bases from V and 3 from J, leaving 9 bases between them. The DNA for the CDR3 is TGTGCCAGCAGCCAAGATCATATAAGCTACGAGCAGTACTTC. It yields the protein CASSQDHISYEQYF.

The CDR3 sequence is CASKMGGVNQPQHF. For the CDR3, the DNA is TGTGCCAGTAAAATGGGCGGGGTCAATCAGCCCCAGCATTTT. The V gene is TRBV19, the J gene TRBJ1-5; D is unresolved. Between the trimmed V and J ends, which lost 7 bases and 3 bases, there was a span of 13 bases. CDR3 length equals 14 residues. The germline gives CDR1 LNHDA, CDR2 SQIVND (reference sequence).

The V gene is TRBV28, the J gene TRBJ2-7, with 10 bases lining up with TRBD2. The CDR3 covers 15 residues. The germline gives CDR1 MDHEN, CDR2 SYDVKM. V shed 5 bases, J shed 3 bases, and the junction held 7 bases outside the gene matches. The CDR3 is CASSPATSGFYEQYF. For the CDR3, the DNA is TGTGCCAGCAGTCCCGCGACTAGCGGGTTCTACGAGCAGTACTTC.

This clone occurred a few times. The rearrangement joins TRBV25-1 to TRBJ1-4, with D possibly TRBD1 on 5 matching bases. Trimming stripped 8 bases from V and 7 bases from J, with 20 bases between. Germline CDR1 reads MGHDK; CDR2 reads SYGVNS. This CDR3 is built from 15 residues. The CDR3 nucleotides read TGTGCCAGCGGGCTAGGGACTTCGGTCCGTGAAAAACTGTTTTTT. As protein: CASGLGTSVREKLFF.

The gene calls are TRBV4-1 and TRBJ2-7; 13 nucleotides match TRBD2. The V gene end was trimmed by 1 base and the J gene end by 4 bases; junction bases not matched to a gene: 7. The CDR3 is made up of 17 amino acids. The germline V gene encodes CDR1 MGHRA and CDR2 YSYEKL. CDR3 residues: CASSQVAGTSGVYEQYF. The CDR3 DNA reads TGCGCCAGCAGCCAAGTTGCCGGGACTAGCGGGGTTTACGAGCAGTACTTC.

The J gene is TRBJ2-5, the V gene TRBV2; 10 positions agree with TRBD2. Matching the DNA end better, TRBJ2-7 makes the J call doubtful. Germline V gene sequence: CDR1 SNHLY, CDR2 FYNNEI. The CDR3 sequence is 15 residues long. The CDR3 reads CASNPLAGEHYEQYF. The CDR3 region has the DNA TGTGCCAGCAATCCGCTAGCGGGAGAACATTACGAGCAGTACTTC.

The chain recombines TRBV19 with TRBJ1-3; possibly TRBD1 for D (5 bases). V lost 5 bases and J lost 14, with 19 bases in between. The germline CDR1 and CDR2 sequences are LNHDA and SQIVND (reference sequence). The CDR3 runs to 13 residues. CDR3 protein: CASSGYRDQFLYF. The CDR3 DNA reads TGTGCCAGTAGTGGCTACCGGGACCAATTTTTATATTTT.

The V call is TRBV28, the J call TRBJ2-7, with D possibly being TRBD1 (5 bases). The CDR3 sequence is 16 residues long. Germline V gives CDR1 MDHEN, CDR2 SYDVKM. V lost 5 bases and J 0 bases, leaving 17 bases between the germline ends. The CDR3 DNA reads TGTGCCAGCAGTACACGTCTGGGGCAGGACTCCTACGAGCAGTACTTC. Translated: CASSTRLGQDSYEQYF.

Only a few counts were recorded for this clone. The V and J genes are TRBV11-2 and TRBJ1-3; a possible D gene is TRBD1 (5 bases). Germline V lookup: CDR1 SGHAT, CDR2 FQNNGV. The V end was cut by 5 bases, the J end by 4 bases, with 18 bases between. The CDR3 is made up of 16 amino acids. CDR3 in amino acids: CASSPTGGSIGNTIYF. CDR3 coding DNA: TGTGCCAGCAGCCCGACGGGGGGTAGTATCGGAAACACCATATATTTT.

The chain recombines TRBV18 with TRBJ2-1, with 13 bases fitting TRBD2. Trimming took 0 bases from V and 6 from J; bases not matched to a gene: 2. CDR3 length equals 16 residues. CDR1 and CDR2 (germline): KGHSH, LQKENI. The CDR3 sequence is CASSPPTSGRGNEQFF. The CDR3 DNA reads TGTGCCAGCTCACCACCCACTAGCGGGAGGGGCAATGAGCAGTTCTTC.

The rearrangement links TRBV27 to TRBJ2-1, with 10 bases fitting TRBD2. V shed 5 bases and J 9 bases; nucleotides not matched to a gene: 13. CDR1 is MNHEY and CDR2 is SMNVEV in the germline V gene (reference sequence). CDR3 length equals 16 residues. The CDR3 region has the DNA TGTGCCAGCAGTCCACCCGGAGCGGGAGGGCTTAGTGAGCAGTTCTTC. Translation gives CASSPPGAGGLSEQFF.

This clone was detected only a few times. V and J are TRBV11-3 and TRBJ2-7; D is unclear. Germline-derived CDR1 and CDR2 are SGHNT and YENEEA. The CDR3 has 13 residues. V lost 0 bases and J 2 bases, leaving 5 bases between the germline ends. CDR3 DNA: TGTGCCAGCAGCTTAGAACCAACCTACGAGCAGTACTTC. Its translation: CASSLEPTYEQYF. The full variable domain, its missing parts supplied by reference TRBV11-3 and TRBJ2-7, is EAGVVQSPRYKIIEKKQPVAFWCNPISGHNTLYWYLQNLGQGPELLIRYENEEAVDDSQLPKDRFSAERLKGVDSTLKIQPAELGDSAVYLCASSLEPTYEQYFGPGTRLTVT.

CDR3 amino acids: CASRPPGENTEAFF. The CDR3 coding sequence is TGTGCCAGCAGGCCCCCCGGGGAGAACACTGAAGCTTTCTTT. This rearrangement joins TRBV6-6 to TRBJ1-1; the D is unclear. The CDR3 loop spans 14 amino acids. Germline assignment: CDR1 MNHNY and CDR2 SVGAGI (reference sequence). V was trimmed by 6 bases and J by 1 base, leaving 12 bases between them.

The V gene is TRBV28, the J gene TRBJ2-7; the D gene is possibly TRBD2 (6 bases). CDR1 MDHEN and CDR2 SYDVKM come from the germline V gene. V lost 2 bases and J 3 bases, leaving 20 bases between the germline ends. The CDR3 runs 17 residues. DNA of the CDR3: TGTGCCAGCAGTTTAGGCGGCTATCTCAGGGAGGACTACGAGCAGTACTTC. It codes for CASSLGGYLREDYEQYF.

The chain links TRBV6-5 to TRBJ1-5; 7 bases agree with TRBD1. The CDR3 runs to 14 residues. Trimming removed 4 bases from V and 2 bases from J; junction bases left unmatched: 2. The germline V gene encodes CDR1 MNHEY and CDR2 SVGAGI. The CDR3 DNA follows: TGTGCCAGCAGTTTCAGGGGGGGCAATCAGCCCCAGCATTTT. It specifies CASSFRGGNQPQHF.

The V gene is TRBV4-1, the J gene TRBJ1-2, with 7 positions matching TRBD1. The V and J ends lost 0 bases and 2 bases, in that order; junction bases with no gene match: 6. From germline, CDR1 is MGHRA and CDR2 YSYEKL. The CDR3 covers 16 residues. CDR3 bases: TGCGCCAGCAGCCAAGACAGGGGGTTATGGAACTATGGCTACACCTTC. It is translated as CASSQDRGLWNYGYTF.

This clone was found once. This chain joins TRBV9 and TRBJ2-7; tentative D call: TRBD1 (6 bases). This CDR3 comprises 14 residues. Germline lookup yields CDR1 SGDLS and CDR2 YYNGEE. Trimming took off 3 bases at V and 1 base at J, with 11 bases between the two ends. The CDR3: CASSGTTGSYEQYF. CDR3 DNA: TGTGCCAGCAGCGGCACGACAGGTTCCTACGAGCAGTACTTC.

The rearrangement uses TRBV9 and TRBJ2-1, with D tentatively TRBD2 (6 bases). V gave up 2 bases and J gave up 6 bases, with 15 bases separating them. This CDR3 contains 15 residues. Germline lookup yields CDR1 SGDLS and CDR2 YYNGEE. The CDR3 DNA reads TGTGCCAGCAGCGTTCAAGCGGGCTCGAGCAATGAGCAGTTCTTC. This sequence encodes CASSVQAGSSNEQFF.

The chain joins TRBV5-1 to TRBJ1-1; D not certain. The V end was cut by 2 bases, the J end by 3 bases, with 11 bases between. This CDR3 contains 14 residues. Germline V CDR1 and CDR2: SGHRS, YFSETQ. In DNA form, the CDR3 reads TGCGCCAGCAGCTTTTCGGGAAGAGACACTGAAGCTTTCTTT. Encoded protein: CASSFSGRDTEAFF.

This clone was picked up one time. This chain uses TRBV5-1 with TRBJ2-3, with 10 bases identical to TRBD2. V was clipped by 5 bases and J by 4 bases; unmatched bases: 7. The germline V gene has CDR1 SGHRS and CDR2 YFSETQ. CDR3 length equals 15 residues. CDR3 in amino acids: CASSAASGRSDTQYF. The CDR3 nucleotides are TGCGCCAGCAGTGCGGCTAGCGGGAGATCAGATACGCAGTATTTT.

The chain couples TRBV30 to TRBJ1-1; D uncertain. This CDR3 is built from 11 residues. Germline V lookup: CDR1 GTSNPN, CDR2 SVGIG (reference sequence). The germline V and J ends were trimmed by 3 bases and 7 bases, with 9 bases remaining between them. CDR3 sequence reads: CAWSEGFEAFF. Here the CDR3 DNA reads TGTGCCTGGAGCGAAGGATTTGAAGCTTTCTTT.

In its sample, this clone was seen a few times. V is TRBV7-9 and J is TRBJ2-5; tentatively, D is TRBD1 (6 bases). Germline V gives CDR1 SEHNR, CDR2 FQNEAQ (reference sequence). V gave up 5 bases and J gave up 5 bases, with 12 bases separating them. The CDR3 covers 13 residues. In nucleotides, the CDR3 is TGTGCCAGCAGCGAACGGGACACCGAGACCCAGTACTTC. Translating it yields CASSERDTETQYF. Full variable domain (remainder filled in from reference TRBV7-9 and TRBJ2-5): DTGVSQNPRHKITKRGQNVTFRCDPISEHNRLYWYRQTLGQGPEFLTYFQNEAQLEKSRLLSDRFSAERPKGSFSTLEIQRTEQGDSAMYLCASSERDTETQYFGPGTRLLVL.

The chain uses TRBV5-1 and TRBJ2-1, with 7 bases aligning to TRBD2. Trimming at V came to 4 bases and at J to 9 bases, leaving 7 bases not matched to a gene. Germline V gene sequence: CDR1 SGHRS, CDR2 YFSETQ. The CDR3 contains 13 residues. The CDR3 DNA reads as TGCGCCAGCAGCCCGAGAATAGCGGGTGAGCAGTTCTTC. Translated: CASSPRIAGEQFF.

V usage is TRBV12-5 and J usage is TRBJ2-1; TRBD2 aligns across 9 bases. J lost 2 bases, V lost 4 bases, and 6 bases had no gene match. The CDR3 has 16 amino acids. From germline, CDR1 is LGHNT and CDR2 FRNRAP. The CDR3 nucleotides read TGTGCTAGTGGTTCGATAGCGGGAGCCACCTACAATGAGCAGTTCTTC. Amino acids: CASGSIAGATYNEQFF.

CDR3 DNA: TGTGCCAGCAGTTACTACCGGTCCTACGAGCAGTACTTC. It is translated as CASSYYRSYEQYF. The chain carries TRBV6-5 and TRBJ2-7, with no clear D. V was pared by 1 base and J by 1 base, with 5 bases between. Germline values: CDR1 MNHEY, CDR2 SVGAGI. The CDR3 covers 13 residues.